These 20 T cell receptor beta chains were sequenced from one sample in a study of a mutant IDH1 vaccine in newly diagnosed glioma. Time point in this sample: week 35, safety follow-up. Doses of 300 ug of mutant IDH1 20-mer peptide were given with topical imiquimod. Their cognate antigens are unknown. Measured with immunoSEQ multiplex PCR; TCRdb has only the in-frame clones, and not every one. The sample lists about 32,000 clones; around 80% were seen once. Sequenced here: PBMCs, sampled from a glioma patient whose treatment included an IDH1 peptide vaccine. The receptors shown here come from a woman aged 40 to 55 with glioma.

The chain combines TRBV27 with TRBJ2-7, with TRBD1 matching over 7 bases. Germline V lookup: CDR1 MNHEY, CDR2 SMNVEV (reference sequence). The J segment lost 2 bases and the V segment lost 4 bases, leaving 8 bases of the junction unmatched. This CDR3 has 15 amino acids. The DNA of the CDR3 is TGTGCCAGCAGTTCGACAGGGTCTTTTCCCTACGAGCAGTACTTC. It is translated as CASSSTGSFPYEQYF.

V and J are TRBV5-4 and TRBJ1-4; weak D call: TRBD1 (6 bases). Germline lookup yields CDR1 SGHNT and CDR2 YYREEE (reference sequence). Between the trimmed V and J ends, which lost 2 bases and 8 bases, there was a span of 16 bases. CDR3 length: 15 amino acids. The CDR3 sequence is CASSLGQQREEKLFF. The CDR3 DNA reads TGTGCCAGCAGCTTAGGACAGCAAAGGGAAGAAAAACTGTTTTTT.

The chain has TRBV7-8 and TRBJ1-3, with D possibly matching TRBD1 (5 bases). Trimming pared 3 bases from V and 4 bases from J, leaving 10 bases between. The germline gives CDR1 SGHVS, CDR2 FQNEAQ. The CDR3 contains 14 residues. The CDR3 DNA reads as TGTGCCAGCAGCTTGGGGGTGGGAGGAAACACCATATATTTT. Protein: CASSLGVGGNTIYF.

V gene TRBV2 combines with J gene TRBJ2-7; 7 bases line up with TRBD1. With V trimmed by 8 bases and J by 0 bases, 7 bases remained unmatched. The CDR3 runs to 14 residues. Germline CDR1 and CDR2: SNHLY and FYNNEI. CDR3 sequence reads: CASEPTGNSYEQYF. CDR3 nucleotides: TGTGCCAGCGAGCCGACAGGGAACTCCTACGAGCAGTACTTC.

This sequence joins TRBV6-5 and TRBJ1-2; the D gene is possibly TRBD1 (5 bases). V lost 2 bases and J lost 7, with 5 bases in between. The CDR3 extends over 11 amino acids. CDR1 is MNHEY, CDR2 SVGAGI, per germline. CDR3 in amino acids: CASSYGGGYTF. In nucleotides, the CDR3 is TGTGCCAGCAGTTACGGGGGTGGCTACACCTTC.

This chain connects TRBV5-1 to TRBJ2-6, with TRBD2 as a possible D gene (6 bases). Germline V lookup: CDR1 SGHRS, CDR2 YFSETQ. V was cut by 3 bases and J by 1 base, with 17 bases left in between. CDR3 length: 18 amino acids. The CDR3 region is CASSSGVLWGSGANVLTF. CDR3 bases: TGCGCCAGCAGCTCGGGGGTGCTTTGGGGATCTGGGGCCAACGTCCTGACTTTC.

This clone was picked up a small number of times. The chain links TRBV18 to TRBJ2-5, with D possibly being TRBD2 (5 bases). This CDR3 comprises 13 residues. Germline V lookup: CDR1 KGHSH, CDR2 LQKENI. V lost 3 bases to trimming and J lost 5 bases, with 10 bases between them. Here the CDR3 reads CASSPLAGETQYF. The CDR3 DNA is TGTGCCAGCTCACCTCTAGCTGGTGAGACCCAGTACTTC.

V gene TRBV4-1 combines with J gene TRBJ2-7; 7 bases are shared with TRBD1. With 3 bases clipped from V and 0 bases from J, the junction kept 2 bases outside the gene matches. Looked up from germline, CDR1 is MGHRA and CDR2 is YSYEKL. The CDR3 sequence is 14 residues long. Here the CDR3 reads CASSQTGNSYEQYF. The DNA of the CDR3 is TGCGCCAGCAGCCAGACAGGGAACTCCTACGAGCAGTACTTC.

This rearrangement joins TRBV6-5 to TRBJ2-7; D is possibly TRBD2 (5 bases). V was clipped by 11 bases and J by 4 bases, with 15 bases between them. CDR1 and CDR2 from the germline V gene are MNHEY and SVGAGI. The CDR3 runs 12 residues. CDR3 nucleotides: TGTGCCGCCCACTCCCCGGGGTACGAGCAGTACTTC. It codes for CAAHSPGYEQYF.

The chain uses TRBV7-2 and TRBJ1-1; the D is unclear. This CDR3 comprises 13 residues. Trimming pared 1 base from V and 7 bases from J, leaving 10 bases between. Germline V gene sequence: CDR1 SGHTA, CDR2 FQGNSA. This chain's CDR3 is CASSLDPPSEAFF. The DNA of the CDR3 is TGTGCCAGCAGCTTAGACCCCCCGAGTGAAGCTTTCTTT.

The chain uses TRBV18 and TRBJ1-1; D remains ambiguous. The CDR3 sequence is 14 residues long. V was trimmed by 6 bases and J by 0 bases, leaving 11 bases between them. CDR1 KGHSH and CDR2 LQKENI come from the germline V gene. The CDR3 DNA is TGTGCCAGCTCCCCTAGGGCCTTGAACACTGAAGCTTTCTTT. Its protein is CASSPRALNTEAFF.

The chain couples TRBV6-4 to TRBJ2-3; TRBD2 aligns across 11 bases. This CDR3 spans 15 amino acids. The germline V gene encodes CDR1 MRHNA and CDR2 SNTAGT. With V trimmed by 4 bases and J by 1 base, 1 base remained unmatched. In DNA, the CDR3 is TGTGCCAGCAGTGCGACTAGCGGGGGCACAGATACGCAGTATTTT. This encodes CASSATSGGTDTQYF.

The chain couples TRBV27 to TRBJ2-7; 8 nucleotides agree with TRBD1. The CDR3 sequence is 14 residues long. Trimming removed 4 bases from V and 5 bases from J; junction bases left unmatched: 7. Germline CDR1 reads MNHEY; CDR2 reads SMNVEV (reference sequence). The CDR3 region has the DNA TGTGCCAGCAGTTCGGCAGGGGGCTTCCACGAGCAGTACTTC. Protein sequence: CASSSAGGFHEQYF.

This rearrangement joins TRBV5-6 to TRBJ1-4; maybe TRBD1 (6 bases). The V end lost 0 bases, the J end lost 0 bases, and 6 bases lay between the germline ends. The CDR3 is 15 amino acids. CDR1 and CDR2 from the germline V gene are SGHDT and YYEEEE. Here the CDR3 DNA reads TGTGCCAGCAGCTTGGGACAGGCAACTAATGAAAAACTGTTTTTT. It encodes CASSLGQATNEKLFF.

The gene calls are TRBV5-6 and TRBJ2-2; D uncertain. The CDR3 loop spans 13 amino acids. The germline V and J ends were trimmed by 2 bases and 7 bases, with 9 bases remaining between them. CDR1 is SGHDT, CDR2 YYEEEE, per germline. CDR3 in amino acids: CASSFGTFGELFF. The CDR3 nucleotides read TGTGCCAGCAGCTTTGGAACCTTCGGGGAGCTGTTTTTT. The variable domain in full, completed from reference TRBV5-6 and TRBJ2-2, reads DAGVTQSPTHLIKTRGQQVTLRCSPKSGHDTVSWYQQALGQGPQFIFQYYEEEERQRGNFPDRFSGHQFPNYSSELNVNALLLGDSALYLCASSFGTFGELFFGEGSRLTVL.

The J gene is TRBJ2-5, the V gene TRBV5-1; 7 bases align to TRBD2. The trim removed 4 bases at V and 5 bases at J, leaving 14 bases unmatched. CDR1 and CDR2 (germline): SGHRS, YFSETQ. The CDR3 covers 16 residues. CDR3 region: CASSKNGLVGGETQYF. The CDR3 nucleotides read TGCGCCAGCAGCAAAAACGGACTAGTGGGAGGGGAGACCCAGTACTTC.

The chain has TRBV5-4 and TRBJ2-1; TRBD2 matches at 8 bases. This CDR3 is built from 15 residues. V lost 4 bases and J lost 12; bases outside the gene matches: 15. Germline loops: CDR1 SGHNT, CDR2 YYREEE (reference sequence). The CDR3 sequence: CASSLSGLERVGQFF. CDR3 sequence (DNA): TGTGCCAGCAGCCTCTCGGGACTAGAGAGGGTAGGGCAGTTCTTC.

The chain has TRBV15 and TRBJ1-5; D ambiguous. Trimming took off 5 bases at V and 1 base at J, with 9 bases between the two ends. The CDR3 length is 14 residues. CDR1 is LNHNV, CDR2 YYDKDF, per germline (reference sequence). The CDR3 nucleotides are TGTGCCACCAGCTCTAGGTCGAGCAATCAGCCCCAGCATTTT. Protein: CATSSRSSNQPQHF.

The rearrangement joins TRBV6-1 to TRBJ2-5, with TRBD2 matching 10 bases. CDR1 MNHNS and CDR2 SASEGT come from the germline V gene. The CDR3 extends over 17 amino acids. Trimming at V came to 1 base and at J to 5 bases, leaving 10 bases not matched to a gene. The DNA for the CDR3 is TGTGCCAGCAGTGAAGGTATAGCGGGGGGCCGGTGGGAGACCCAGTACTTC. Its translation: CASSEGIAGGRWETQYF.

As to this clone: One end of the junction is discordant with germline, which a read error may explain. The chain is built from TRBV7-9 and TRBJ2-3; no clear D. The CDR3 spans 14 residues. Germline CDR1 is SEHNR and CDR2 is FQNEAQ (reference sequence). The DNA of the CDR3 is TGTGCCAGCAGCTTAGGGCAGTACACAGATACGCTGTATTTT. This encodes CASSLGQYTDTLYF.